The clone carrying this T cell receptor beta chain was recorded a few times. Its target is unknown. This entry belongs to a study of T cell responses to AZD1222 COVID-19 vaccine. The CDR3 loop spans 14 amino acids. Trimming stripped 5 bases from V and 4 bases from J, with 15 bases between. Germline CDR1 and CDR2: SGHKS and YYEKEE (reference sequence). Method: immunoSEQ multiplex PCR; TCRdb's copy keeps in-frame clones and lacks some. The table shows roughly 120,000 clones, with roughly 92% occurring only once. Study-wide results and limits: It was only after the peak T cell response that any repertoires were sampled. Close to half of all spike-specific TCRs reportedly target regions of the variants that are unmutated. Baseline antibody screening turned up just six or seven seropositive AZD1222 recipients.

The sequencing here drew on peripheral blood, taken on day 0 of AZD1222 vaccination. The rearrangement links TRBV5-5 to TRBJ2-5; D may match TRBD1 or TRBD2 (5 bases each). The sequence was collected from an adult in good health. The CDR3, as DNA: TGTGCCAGCAGGGATTTAATGGGGGTAGAGACCCAGTACTTC. Residues: CASRDLMGVETQYF.